This T cell receptor (beta chain) originates from a study of T-cell memory formation after mild COVID-19. This clonotype was seen repeatedly, ten times or more. This CDR3 has 18 amino acids. Trimming left V 4 bases short and J 0 bases short, with 24 bases between. Germline CDR1 is DFQATT and CDR2 is SNEGSKA (reference sequence). TCRdb reanalysed the 5' RACE reads using MiXCR and keeps one entry per CDR3 protein. The top ten clones hold about 52% of a sample with over 12,000 distinct CDR3 sequences, approximately 20% of them seen once. This chain joins TRBV20-1 and TRBJ1-2, with unresolved D. Sequences were obtained from PBMCs or a T cell subset sorted from them (not recorded which). The receptor was derived from an adult woman who had mild COVID-19 (a few samples of this study predate the infection). Cell type and time point are not known. CDR3 bases: TGCAGTGCTATTACCCGAGAGTCGACGGTCTCGTCTAACTATGGCTACACCTTC. It is translated as CSAITRESTVSSNYGYTF.